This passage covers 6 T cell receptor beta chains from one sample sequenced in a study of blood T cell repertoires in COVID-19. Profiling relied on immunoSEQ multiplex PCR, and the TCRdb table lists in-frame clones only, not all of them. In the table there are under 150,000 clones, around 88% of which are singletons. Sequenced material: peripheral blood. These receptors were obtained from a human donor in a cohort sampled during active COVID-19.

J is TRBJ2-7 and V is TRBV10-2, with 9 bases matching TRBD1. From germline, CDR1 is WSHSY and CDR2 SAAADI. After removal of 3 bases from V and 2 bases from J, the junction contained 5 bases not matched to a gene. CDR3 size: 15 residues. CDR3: CASSDPGQGPYEQYF. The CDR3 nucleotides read TGCGCCAGCAGTGACCCGGGACAGGGACCCTACGAGCAGTACTTC.

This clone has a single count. The CDR3 nucleotides read TGTGCCAGCAGCTTAGGCCCGGGGAGCTTAGCCAAAAACATTCAGTACTTC. Translating it yields CASSLGPGSLAKNIQYF. V is TRBV13 and J is TRBJ2-4; tentatively, D is TRBD2 (5 bases). Trimming removed 0 bases from V and 0 bases from J, with 12 bases in between. Germline lookup yields CDR1 PRHDT and CDR2 FYEKMQ (reference sequence). The CDR3 covers 17 residues.

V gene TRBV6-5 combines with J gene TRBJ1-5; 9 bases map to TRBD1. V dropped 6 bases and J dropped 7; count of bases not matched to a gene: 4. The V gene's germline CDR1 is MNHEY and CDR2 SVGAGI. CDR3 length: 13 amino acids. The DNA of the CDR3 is TGTGCCAGCAGGAGGGACAGGGAACAGCCCCAGCATTTT. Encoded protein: CASRRDREQPQHF.

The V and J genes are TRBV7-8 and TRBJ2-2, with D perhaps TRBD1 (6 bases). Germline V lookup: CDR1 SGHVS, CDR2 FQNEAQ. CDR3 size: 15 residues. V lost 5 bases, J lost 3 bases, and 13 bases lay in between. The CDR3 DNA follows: TGTGCCAGCAGCCGGTACAGGGTAGACACCGGGGAGCTGTTTTTT. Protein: CASSRYRVDTGELFF.

CDR3: CASSQGGKNTEAFF. CDR3 coding DNA: TGCGCCAGCAGCCAAGGAGGGAAGAACACTGAAGCTTTCTTT. The V gene is TRBV4-3, the J gene TRBJ1-1; unclear D gene. Between the trimmed V and J ends, which lost 1 base and 1 base, there was a span of 7 bases. Germline V gene sequence: CDR1 LGHNA, CDR2 YSLEER. The length of the CDR3 is 14 residues.

The CDR3 nucleotides are TGCGCCAGCAGCCAAGTGACTAGCGGGGCCGAGCAGTACTTC. Its translation: CASSQVTSGAEQYF. This chain joins TRBV4-1 and TRBJ2-7; 11 bases agree with TRBD2. Trimming removed 1 base from V and 6 bases from J; junction bases left unmatched: 2. In germline, CDR1 is MGHRA, CDR2 YSYEKL. CDR3 size: 14 residues.